This TCR beta chain was captured by sequencing in a study of T cell responses to AZD1222 COVID-19 vaccine. Study conclusions and caveats: After the peak T cell response, and only then, were repertoires sampled.

Only one count was recorded for this clone. Its antigen is still unknown. CDR3 length equals 16 residues. V was trimmed by 5 bases and J by 3 bases, leaving 18 bases between them. Germline V CDR1 and CDR2: SEHNR, FQNEAQ (reference sequence). Here immunoSEQ multiplex PCR was the method, and the copy in TCRdb shows in-frame clones only, minus some. The data show about 140,000 clones, about nine tenths seen once. Sequenced material: peripheral blood, taken on day 0 of AZD1222 vaccination. The chain joins TRBV7-9 to TRBJ2-3; tentatively, D is TRBD1 (6 bases). The receptor was derived from an adult in good health. In DNA, the CDR3 is TGTGCCAGCAGCCCTAAACTAGGACAGCGAACAGATACGCAGTATTTT. It codes for CASSPKLGQRTDTQYF.